Each of the 19 T cell receptor beta chains below was sequenced from the same sample in a study of blood T cell repertoires in COVID-19 (dated by TCRdb to 2018 to 2020). Libraries were made using the immunoSEQ multiplex PCR assay. TCRdb stores this immuneACCESS table with in-frame sequences only. Part of the clones is absent; in the studies checked, under half of the shortfall reflects unresolved V genes, and no reason is known for the rest. This sample gives around 220,000 clones in total; roughly 80% of them show up just once. Clones ranked in the top ten supply less than 11% of the sample. Sequencing was carried out using peripheral blood. The receptors come from a woman older than 75 with acute or convalescent COVID-19.

This clone was observed once. V and J are TRBV11-3 and TRBJ1-4; no clear D. Germline V lookup: CDR1 SGHNT, CDR2 YENEEA. V was pared by 0 bases and J by 1 base, with 6 bases between. The CDR3 extends over 15 amino acids. The CDR3 loop reads CASSLEGGTNEKLFF. The DNA of the CDR3 is TGTGCCAGCAGCTTAGAGGGAGGAACTAATGAAAAACTGTTTTTT.

The rearrangement uses TRBV4-1 and TRBJ2-3, with 8 bases that match TRBD2. The CDR3 has 15 amino acids. The V and J ends lost 7 bases and 0 bases, in that order; junction bases with no gene match: 6. Germline CDR1 and CDR2: MGHRA and YSYEKL. CDR3 residues: CASISSSGSTDTQYF. CDR3 nucleotide sequence: TGCGCCAGCATCAGTTCTAGCGGGAGCACAGATACGCAGTATTTT.

CDR3 loop: CASSLRGRFAEAFF. The CDR3 bases are TGTGCCAGCAGTTTAAGGGGCCGGTTCGCTGAAGCTTTCTTT. V and J are TRBV27 and TRBJ1-1, with a weak D call TRBD1 (5 bases). The germline CDR1 and CDR2 sequences are MNHEY and SMNVEV (reference sequence). CDR3 size: 14 residues. V lost 2 bases, J lost 6 bases, and 13 bases lay in between.

V usage is TRBV19 and J usage is TRBJ1-2; weak D call: TRBD1 (5 bases). V lost 4 bases, J lost 3 bases, and 9 bases lay in between. Germline-derived CDR1 and CDR2 are LNHDA and SQIVND (reference sequence). The CDR3 is made up of 13 amino acids. The CDR3 sequence is CASSKGRHYGYTF. In DNA, the CDR3 is TGTGCCAGTAGTAAGGGGCGGCACTATGGCTACACCTTC.

The chain employs TRBV6-5 and TRBJ2-5; 7 positions agree with TRBD2. V dropped 0 bases and J dropped 4; count of bases not matched to a gene: 8. Germline lookup yields CDR1 MNHEY and CDR2 SVGAGI. This CDR3 has 16 residues. The CDR3 DNA sequence: TGTGCCAGCAGTTACTCGGGAGGGACTGTCCGAGAGACCCAGTACTTC. Translated, it gives CASSYSGGTVRETQYF.

This rearrangement joins TRBV2 to TRBJ2-3; D call uncertain. Germline CDR1 reads SNHLY; CDR2 reads FYNNEI. The CDR3 is made up of 13 amino acids. V lost 11 bases and J lost 0, with 12 bases in between. The CDR3 loop is CAGRAQSTDTQYF. In nucleotides, the CDR3 is TGTGCCGGCCGTGCGCAGAGCACAGATACGCAGTATTTT.

The chain employs TRBV6-5 and TRBJ1-1; D possibly corresponds to TRBD1 (5 bases). CDR1 MNHEY and CDR2 SVGAGI come from the germline V gene. V lost 6 bases and J lost 6, with 11 bases in between. The CDR3 contains 12 residues. The CDR3 reads CASRAGGAEAFF. The CDR3 coding sequence is TGTGCCAGCAGGGCCGGGGGGGCTGAAGCTTTCTTT.

The gene calls are TRBV11-3 and TRBJ1-4, with D possibly being TRBD1 (6 bases). This CDR3 spans 15 amino acids. Germline V gene lookup returns CDR1 SGHNT and CDR2 YENEEA. The ends were cut back, 5 bases at V and 0 bases at J, with 10 bases in the middle. The CDR3 DNA sequence: TGTGCCAGCAGCCAGGACAGTGCAACTAATGAAAAACTGTTTTTT. Translated, it gives CASSQDSATNEKLFF.

The rearrangement uses TRBV18 and TRBJ1-1; D may be TRBD1 (5 bases). Trimming left V 5 bases short and J 2 bases short, with 6 bases between. Per the germline V gene, CDR1 is KGHSH and CDR2 is LQKENI. The CDR3 consists of 12 residues. CDR3 protein: CASSDSNTEAFF. As DNA, the CDR3 is TGTGCCAGCTCAGACAGTAACACTGAAGCTTTCTTT.

This clone was seen only a few times. The rearrangement joins TRBV14 to TRBJ2-5; tentatively, D is TRBD2 (6 bases). V lost 4 bases and J 5 bases, leaving 38 bases between the germline ends. Germline loops: CDR1 SGHDN, CDR2 FVKESK. The CDR3 runs to 22 residues. The CDR3 here is CASSPRATLRTILDSPRETQYF. As DNA, the CDR3 is TGTGCCAGCAGCCCAAGGGCCACGCTGAGGACTATCCTAGACAGCCCCAGGGAGACCCAGTACTTC.

This chain uses TRBV9 with TRBJ2-5; 11 nucleotides align to TRBD2. Germline CDR1 reads SGDLS; CDR2 reads YYNGEE. The CDR3 has 17 amino acids. The J segment lost 5 bases and the V segment lost 0 bases, leaving 9 bases of the junction unmatched. Here the CDR3 reads CASSVGVAGGSGETQYF. The CDR3 DNA sequence: TGTGCCAGCAGCGTAGGCGTAGCGGGAGGGAGTGGGGAGACCCAGTACTTC.

The chain links TRBV5-1 to TRBJ2-5; 9 bases are shared with TRBD2. CDR3 size: 17 residues. Germline values: CDR1 SGHRS, CDR2 YFSETQ. V lost 4 bases to trimming and J lost 2 bases; unmatched junction nucleotides: 12. CDR3 sequence: CASSLGSGLAEQETQYF. The CDR3 DNA follows: TGCGCCAGCAGCCTCGGCTCGGGACTAGCCGAGCAAGAGACCCAGTACTTC. The full variable domain, completed using reference TRBV5-1 and TRBJ2-5, is KAGVTQTPRYLIKTRGQQVTLSCSPISGHRSVSWYQQTPGQGLQFLFEYFSETQRNKGNFPGRFSGRQFSNSRSEMNVSTLELGDSALYLCASSLGSGLAEQETQYFGPGTRLLVL.

This clone was seen once. The chain carries TRBV30 and TRBJ1-1; D is ambiguous. V was shortened by 1 base and J by 1 base, with 10 bases between the two germline ends. The germline gives CDR1 GTSNPN, CDR2 SVGIG (reference sequence). The CDR3 length is 14 residues. CDR3: CAWSDDTRNTEAFF. In DNA form, the CDR3 reads TGTGCCTGGAGTGACGATACACGGAACACTGAAGCTTTCTTT.

V usage is TRBV5-1 and J usage is TRBJ2-2; TRBD2 aligns across 8 bases. The CDR3 is made up of 17 amino acids. Germline assignment: CDR1 SGHRS and CDR2 YFSETQ. The junction had 8 bases not matched to a gene; V was cut back by 0 bases and J by 4 bases. CDR3 DNA: TGCGCCAGCAGCTTGGAGGGACTAGTATCAGGCACCGGGGAGCTGTTTTTT. Translating gives CASSLEGLVSGTGELFF.

The gene calls are TRBV4-3 and TRBJ1-1, with 8 bases identical to TRBD1. The CDR3 contains 18 residues. Germline V gene data show CDR1 as LGHNA and CDR2 as YSLEER. Unmatched junction bases numbered 12, after V lost 3 bases and J lost 0 bases. DNA of the CDR3: TGCGCCAGCAGCCAGACCAGGGGGCAGGTTGGTCTGAACACTGAAGCTTTCTTT. This encodes CASSQTRGQVGLNTEAFF.

This clone has only one observation. The J gene is TRBJ1-1, the V gene TRBV19; D is possibly TRBD1 (6 bases). CDR3 length: 14 amino acids. V lost 8 bases and J 2 bases, leaving 15 bases between the germline ends. Germline CDR1 is LNHDA and CDR2 is SQIVND (reference sequence). In nucleotides, the CDR3 is TGTGCCAGTTCGGACAGAAGTTTTAACACTGAAGCTTTCTTT. This codes for CASSDRSFNTEAFF.

The gene calls are TRBV12-3 or TRBV12-4 and TRBJ1-2; the D is unclear. V lost 3 bases and J lost 1, with 6 bases in between. The CDR3 is made up of 13 amino acids. The CDR3: CASSFLLNYGYTF. CDR3 nucleotide sequence: TGTGCCAGCAGTTTCCTCCTTAACTATGGCTACACCTTC.

This chain links TRBV5-4 with TRBJ1-2; unclear D gene. Trimming removed 1 base from V and 7 bases from J, with 11 bases in between. There are 13 residues in the CDR3. The germline gives CDR1 SGHNT, CDR2 YYREEE (reference sequence). The CDR3 sequence: CASSLYGQVGYTF. CDR3 sequence (DNA): TGTGCCAGCAGCTTGTATGGTCAGGTTGGCTACACCTTC.

V is TRBV20-1 and J is TRBJ2-5, with D tentatively TRBD2 (5 bases). There are 11 residues in the CDR3. V was cut by 3 bases and J by 3 bases, with 5 bases left in between. CDR1 is DFQATT and CDR2 is SNEGSKA in the germline V gene (reference sequence). The CDR3 coding sequence is TGCAGTGCTAGCGGGGAAGAGACCCAGTACTTC. It codes for CSASGEETQYF.